The next 26 T cell receptor beta chains were all read from a single sample in a study of T cell responses to AZD1222 COVID-19 vaccine. This table comes from immunoSEQ multiplex PCR, and its TCRdb copy is limited to in-frame clones, with some not included. The repertoire holds over 150,000 clones, about nine tenths seen once, with approximately 17% in the top ten. The sample was peripheral blood, taken on day 0 of AZD1222 vaccination. The receptors originated from an adult in good health.

The chain couples TRBV20-1 to TRBJ1-1; possibly TRBD1 for D (5 bases). V lost 6 bases to trimming and J lost 7 bases, with 12 bases between them. There are 11 residues in the CDR3. Germline CDR1 reads DFQATT; CDR2 reads SNEGSKA (reference sequence). In DNA, the CDR3 is TGCAGTGCCAGGGTGGGGTATGAAGCTTTCTTT. It is translated as CSARVGYEAFF.

The DNA of the CDR3 is TGTGCCAGTAGTGCCCTCGGGGGACCTGGAAACACCATATATTTT. The encoded protein is CASSALGGPGNTIYF. The V and J genes are TRBV19 and TRBJ1-3, with D perhaps TRBD1 (5 bases). V shed 5 bases and J shed 2 bases, with 13 bases lying between them. CDR3 length: 15 amino acids. Germline V gene lookup returns CDR1 LNHDA and CDR2 SQIVND (reference sequence).

The V gene is TRBV5-1, the J gene TRBJ2-3; no reliable D call. V was trimmed by 6 bases and J by 1 base, leaving 12 bases between them. This CDR3 is 14 amino acids long. Germline V gives CDR1 SGHRS, CDR2 YFSETQ. The CDR3 protein is CASTLASGTDTQYF. CDR3 bases: TGCGCCAGCACACTGGCCAGCGGCACAGATACGCAGTATTTT.

Regarding this clone: This sample also contains other DNA sequences that code for the same CDR3. V usage is TRBV18 and J usage is TRBJ1-5, with D tentatively TRBD1 (6 bases). CDR3 length: 14 amino acids. V lost 3 bases, J lost 6 bases, and 12 bases lay in between. CDR1 and CDR2 from the germline V gene are KGHSH and LQKENI. CDR3 amino acids: CASSPDRAVQPQHF. CDR3 nucleotide sequence: TGTGCCAGCTCACCGGACAGAGCCGTTCAGCCCCAGCATTTT.

This chain uses TRBV3-1 (or the pseudogene TRBV3-2) with TRBJ1-1; D ambiguous. There are 11 residues in the CDR3. Deletions cut 3 bases from V and 5 bases from J, with 4 bases between. Per germline, CDR1 LGHDT and CDR2 YNNKEL (reference sequence). The CDR3 DNA sequence: TGTGCCAGCAGCCAGGGAACTGAAGCTTTCTTT. Encoded protein: CASSQGTEAFF.

The chain uses TRBV7-9 and TRBJ2-2; D ambiguous. V dropped 6 bases and J dropped 2 bases, with 10 bases sitting between them. Germline CDR1 is SEHNR and CDR2 is FQNEAQ (reference sequence). This CDR3 is built from 14 residues. CDR3 DNA: TGTGCCAGCAGAGACCAGGTTAACACCGGGGAGCTGTTTTTT. Protein sequence: CASRDQVNTGELFF.

The chain carries TRBV24-1 and TRBJ2-5; 8 positions match TRBD1. Trimming took 5 bases from V and 5 from J; bases not matched to a gene: 3. Looked up from germline, CDR1 is KGHDR and CDR2 is SFDVKD. The CDR3 runs 13 residues. In DNA, the CDR3 is TGTGCCACCAGTGGCAGGGGGCGGGAGACCCAGTACTTC. Protein sequence: CATSGRGRETQYF.

This rearrangement joins TRBV30 to TRBJ1-5, with TRBD1 identical over 9 bases. Germline values: CDR1 GTSNPN, CDR2 SVGIG (reference sequence). CDR3 length: 15 residues. V trimming: 1 base; J trimming: 6 bases; junction bases outside the gene matches: 7. This CDR3 reads CAWSGGQGGFQPQHF. In DNA, the CDR3 is TGTGCCTGGAGTGGGGGACAGGGAGGTTTTCAGCCCCAGCATTTT.

CDR3: CASSWGDSANYGYTF. In nucleotides, the CDR3 is TGTGCCAGCAGTTGGGGGGACAGTGCTAACTATGGCTACACCTTC. J is TRBJ1-2 and V is TRBV28; 7 nucleotides agree with TRBD1. The CDR3 is 15 residues long. CDR1 MDHEN and CDR2 SYDVKM come from the germline V gene. Losses at the gene ends were 4 bases for V and 0 bases for J; bases not matched to a gene: 5.

The chain couples TRBV11-2 to TRBJ1-1, with D possibly matching TRBD1 (5 bases). Germline V gene data show CDR1 as SGHAT and CDR2 as FQNNGV. The CDR3 is made up of 13 amino acids. V lost 3 bases and J 10 bases, leaving 15 bases between the germline ends. In DNA, the CDR3 is TGTGCCAGCAGCTTGGGCGGGGACCAGGGAGCTTTCTTT. Translating gives CASSLGGDQGAFF.

This chain connects TRBV7-6 to TRBJ1-3; 8 nucleotides match TRBD1. The germline V gene has CDR1 SGHVS and CDR2 FNYEAQ. CDR3 size: 16 residues. V trimming: 5 bases; J trimming: 0 bases; junction bases outside the gene matches: 6. The CDR3 DNA is TGTGCCAGCAGCCCTGACAGGGGATACTCTGGAAACACCATATATTTT. Translating gives CASSPDRGYSGNTIYF.

Only one count was recorded for this clone. This rearrangement joins TRBV7-2 to TRBJ1-2, with D maybe TRBD1 (6 bases). Per the germline V gene, CDR1 is SGHTA and CDR2 is FQGNSA. The CDR3 has 16 residues. V was shortened by 4 bases and J by 6 bases, with 21 bases between the two germline ends. The DNA of the CDR3 is TGTGCCAGCAGCTCCCAGGCGATTCGGGGGGGCGATGGCTACACCTTC. Amino acids: CASSSQAIRGGDGYTF. Supplemented by reference TRBV7-2 and TRBJ1-2, the full variable domain reads GAGVSQSPSNKVTEKGKDVELRCDPISGHTALYWYRQSLGQGLEFLIYFQGNSAPDKSGLPSDRFSAERTGGSVSTLTIQRTQQEDSAVYLCASSSQAIRGGDGYTFGSGTRLTVV.

This rearrangement joins TRBV30 to TRBJ1-2; 7 nucleotides agree with TRBD1. This CDR3 has 13 amino acids. CDR1 and CDR2 (germline): GTSNPN, SVGIG (reference sequence). With V trimmed by 3 bases and J by 7 bases, 8 bases remained unmatched. In nucleotides, the CDR3 is TGTGCCTGGAGAGGACGGTACAGGGGTGGCTACACCTTC. This gives the protein CAWRGRYRGGYTF.

This chain connects TRBV19 to TRBJ1-3; D is ambiguous. The CDR3 loop spans 14 amino acids. Germline loops: CDR1 LNHDA, CDR2 SQIVND (reference sequence). Trimming pared 8 bases from V and 0 bases from J, leaving 11 bases between. CDR3 region: CASCTVSSGNTIYF. In DNA, the CDR3 is TGTGCCAGTTGTACCGTAAGCTCTGGAAACACCATATATTTT.

The chain employs TRBV25-1 and TRBJ2-4, with 7 bases matching TRBD1. The germline V gene encodes CDR1 MGHDK and CDR2 SYGVNS. There are 16 residues in the CDR3. V lost 2 bases and J lost 3; bases outside the gene matches: 7. As DNA, the CDR3 is TGTGCCAGCAGTGAAGCAGGGGGATCGGGCAAAAACATTCAGTACTTC. Its protein is CASSEAGGSGKNIQYF.

This chain links TRBV6-4 with TRBJ2-7; possible D gene TRBD2, 5 bases. The CDR3 spans 16 residues. The germline V and J ends were trimmed by 0 bases and 1 base, with 13 bases remaining between them. Germline CDR1 is MRHNA and CDR2 is SNTAGT. This CDR3 reads CASSDSSRECSYEQYF. For the CDR3, the DNA is TGTGCCAGCAGTGACTCGAGTCGGGAATGTTCCTACGAGCAGTACTTC.

The J gene is TRBJ1-3, the V gene TRBV2; tentative D call: TRBD1 (6 bases). The length of the CDR3 is 13 residues. Deletions cut 6 bases from V and 4 bases from J, with 10 bases between. Germline CDR1 SNHLY, CDR2 FYNNEI. The CDR3 DNA is TGTGCCAGCAGAACAGGGTTAGGAAACACCATATATTTT. Protein product: CASRTGLGNTIYF.

The rearrangement joins TRBV7-3 to TRBJ2-2; no definite D call. CDR1 SGHTA and CDR2 FQGTGA come from the germline V gene. The CDR3 is 11 amino acids. The germline V and J ends were trimmed by 4 bases and 6 bases, with 3 bases remaining between them. The chain's CDR3 is CASSSPGELFF. CDR3 coding DNA: TGTGCCAGCAGCTCCCCCGGGGAGCTGTTTTTT.

The chain joins TRBV2 to TRBJ1-5; D is unresolved. Germline values: CDR1 SNHLY, CDR2 FYNNEI. The V end lost 3 bases, the J end lost 7 bases, and 10 bases lay between the germline ends. The length of the CDR3 is 13 residues. CDR3 amino acids: CASSEVQTQPQHF. CDR3 nucleotides: TGTGCCAGCAGTGAGGTACAGACCCAGCCCCAGCATTTT.

CDR3 residues: CASSEIGHPNQPQHF. CDR3 DNA: TGTGCCAGCAGTGAAATCGGACACCCAAATCAGCCCCAGCATTTT. The chain combines TRBV6-1 with TRBJ1-5; D possibly corresponds to TRBD1 (5 bases). Per the germline V gene, CDR1 is MNHNS and CDR2 is SASEGT. V was pared by 2 bases and J by 4 bases, with 12 bases between. The CDR3 spans 15 residues.

The chain combines TRBV7-8 with TRBJ1-1; 9 positions match TRBD1. The germline gives CDR1 SGHVS, CDR2 FQNEAQ. CDR3 length: 14 amino acids. J lost 5 bases, V lost 10 bases, and 11 bases had no gene match. The CDR3 bases are TGTGCCACCGATCAACAGACAGGGGGAACTGAAGCTTTCTTT. It codes for CATDQQTGGTEAFF. Full variable domain (rest looked up from reference TRBV7-8 and TRBJ1-1): GAGVSQSPRYKVAKRGQDVALRCDPISGHVSLFWYQQALGQGPEFLTYFQNEAQLDKSGLPSDRFFAERPEGSVSTLKIQRTQQEDSAVYLCATDQQTGGTEAFFGQGTRLTVV.

The count of this clone is one. The genes are TRBV7-6 and TRBJ2-7; a possible D gene is TRBD2 (6 bases). Trimming took off 0 bases at V and 7 bases at J, with 16 bases between the two ends. The CDR3 runs 15 residues. Germline V gives CDR1 SGHVS, CDR2 FNYEAQ. The CDR3 DNA reads as TGTGCCAGCAGCTTAGCGGGAGGCACTAGAAGGGAGCAGTACTTC. Protein sequence: CASSLAGGTRREQYF.

The chain employs TRBV21-1 and TRBJ1-5. TRBV21-1 is a pseudogene. The CDR3 spans 11 residues. CDR3 residues: CASRRAQPQHF. The CDR3 DNA sequence: TGTGCCAGCCGCCGGGCTCAGCCCCAGCATTTT.

V is TRBV6-5 and J is TRBJ1-2; 8 bases map to TRBD1. V shed 2 bases and J 1 base; nucleotides not matched to a gene: 0. The CDR3 totals 14 residues. Per germline, CDR1 MNHEY and CDR2 SVGAGI. Here the CDR3 reads CASSYGQGNYGYTF. The DNA of the CDR3 is TGTGCCAGCAGTTACGGACAGGGTAACTATGGCTACACCTTC.

This sequence joins TRBV5-1 and TRBJ1-1, with a tentative D call TRBD1 (5 bases). This CDR3 is built from 14 residues. Trimming pared 4 bases from V and 2 bases from J, leaving 12 bases between. Germline V gives CDR1 SGHRS, CDR2 YFSETQ. CDR3 residues: CASSDRQGNTEAFF. The CDR3 coding sequence is TGCGCCAGCAGCGATCGCCAGGGTAACACTGAAGCTTTCTTT. The complete variable domain, with remaining parts taken from reference TRBV5-1 and TRBJ1-1, reads KAGVTQTPRYLIKTRGQQVTLSCSPISGHRSVSWYQQTPGQGLQFLFEYFSETQRNKGNFPGRFSGRQFSNSRSEMNVSTLELGDSALYLCASSDRQGNTEAFFGQGTRLTVV.

The gene calls are TRBV5-1 and TRBJ2-1; TRBD1 might be the D (6 bases). CDR3 length: 16 residues. Trimming left V 4 bases short and J 0 bases short, with 14 bases between. Per the germline V gene, CDR1 is SGHRS and CDR2 is YFSETQ. The chain's CDR3 is CASSPPGQISYNEQFF. The CDR3 nucleotides read TGCGCCAGCAGCCCGCCCGGACAGATCTCCTACAATGAGCAGTTCTTC.